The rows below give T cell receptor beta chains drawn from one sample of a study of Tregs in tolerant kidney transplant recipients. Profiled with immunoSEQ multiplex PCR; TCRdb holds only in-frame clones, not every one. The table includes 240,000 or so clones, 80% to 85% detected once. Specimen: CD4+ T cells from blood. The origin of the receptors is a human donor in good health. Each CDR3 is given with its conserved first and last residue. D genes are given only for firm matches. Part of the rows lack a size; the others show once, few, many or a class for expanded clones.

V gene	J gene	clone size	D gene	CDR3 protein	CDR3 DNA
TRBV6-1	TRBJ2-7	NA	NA	CASSESLGLTSYEQYF	TGTGCCAGCAGTGAATCCCTGGGACTCACCTCCTACGAGCAGTACTTC
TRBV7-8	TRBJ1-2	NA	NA	CASSTRSGAGYTF	TGTGCCAGCAGCACGCGTTCAGGGGCTGGCTACACCTTC
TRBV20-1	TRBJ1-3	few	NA	CSARRGNTIYF	TGCAGTGCTAGAAGAGGAAACACCATATATTTT
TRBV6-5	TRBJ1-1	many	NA	CASTSPGGGREAFF	TGTGCCAGCACCAGTCCTGGGGGCGGTAGGGAAGCTTTCTTT
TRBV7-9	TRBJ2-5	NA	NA	CASSLGWDTALETQYF	TGTGCCAGCAGCTTAGGCTGGGACACAGCGCTCGAGACCCAGTACTTC
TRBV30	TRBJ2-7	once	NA	CAWSNSLGGYEQYF	TGTGCCTGGAGTAATTCACTAGGGGGCTACGAGCAGTACTTC
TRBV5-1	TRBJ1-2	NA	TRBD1	CASSPPGTGLTAGYTF	TGCGCCAGCAGCCCGCCGGGGACAGGGTTGACCGCGGGCTACACCTTC
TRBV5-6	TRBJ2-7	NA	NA	CASSLNDYKGPYEQYF	TGTGCCAGCAGCTTGAACGATTATAAGGGCCCCTACGAGCAGTACTTC
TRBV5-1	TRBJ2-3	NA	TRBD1	CASSADRATDTQYF	TGCGCCAGCAGCGCGGACAGGGCCACAGATACGCAGTATTTT
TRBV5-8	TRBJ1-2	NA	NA	CASSGYEGTYGYTF	TGTGCCAGCAGCGGCTATGAGGGGACCTATGGCTACACCTTC
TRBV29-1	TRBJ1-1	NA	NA	CSVGGSGTEAFF	TGCAGCGTTGGAGGGTCGGGGACTGAAGCTTTCTTT
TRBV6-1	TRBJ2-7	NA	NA	CASTPSQLSYEQYF	TGTGCCAGCACCCCCAGTCAGTTATCCTACGAGCAGTACTTC
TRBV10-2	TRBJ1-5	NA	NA	CASSGEQLNQPQHF	TGCGCCAGCAGTGGGGAACAGTTAAATCAGCCCCAGCATTTT
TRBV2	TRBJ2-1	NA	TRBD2	CASTAQGRESEQFF	TGTGCCAGCACGGCACAAGGGCGGGAGAGTGAGCAGTTCTTC
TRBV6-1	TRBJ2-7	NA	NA	CASSSIGGLSYEQYF	TGTGCCAGCAGTTCGATCGGAGGATTGTCCTACGAGCAGTACTTC
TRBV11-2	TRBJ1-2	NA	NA	CASSQGEANYGYTF	TGTGCCAGCAGCCAGGGTGAAGCTAACTATGGCTACACCTTC
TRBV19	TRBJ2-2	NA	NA	CASDGGPTLQGSGELFF	TGTGCCAGTGACGGCGGACCAACATTACAGGGCTCCGGGGAGCTGTTTTTT
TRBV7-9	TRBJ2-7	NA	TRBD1	CASISGTGTYEQYF	TGTGCCAGCATCTCCGGGACAGGTACCTACGAGCAGTACTTC
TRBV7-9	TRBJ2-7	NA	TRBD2	CASSLGSGGTSYEQYF	TGTGCCAGCAGCTTAGGTAGCGGGGGGACATCCTACGAGCAGTACTTC
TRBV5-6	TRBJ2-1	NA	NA	CASSLFRLGGGYNEQFF	TGTGCCAGCAGCTTGTTCCGACTTGGTGGTGGATACAATGAGCAGTTCTTC
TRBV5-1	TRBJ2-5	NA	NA	CASSLRGGLEETQYF	TGCGCCAGCAGCTTACGGGGCGGACTCGAGGAGACCCAGTACTTC
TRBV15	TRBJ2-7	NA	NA	CATSRGGGTPTYEQYF	TGTGCCACCAGCAGAGGAGGGGGGACCCCTACCTACGAGCAGTACTTC
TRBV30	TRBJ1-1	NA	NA	CAWSTTGYTEAFF	TGTGCCTGGAGTACCACAGGCTACACTGAAGCTTTCTTT
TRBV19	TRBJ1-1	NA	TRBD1	CASSTGTGFLLSRMNTEAFF	TGTGCCAGTAGTACCGGGACAGGTTTTCTCTTGAGTCGCATGAACACTGAAGCTTTCTTT
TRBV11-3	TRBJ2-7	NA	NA	CASSLDRKGFQYF	TGTGCCAGCAGCTTAGATCGTAAGGGTTTTCAGTACTTC
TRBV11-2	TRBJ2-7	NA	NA	CASSLVRGSSYEQYF	TGTGCCAGCAGCTTAGTTCGGGGTAGCTCCTACGAGCAGTACTTC
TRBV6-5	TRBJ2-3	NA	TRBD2	CASSSGLEDTQYF	TGTGCCAGCAGTTCCGGACTAGAGGATACGCAGTATTTT
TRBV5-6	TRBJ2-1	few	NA	CASSLYQAAYNEQFF	TGTGCCAGCAGCTTGTATCAGGCGGCTTACAATGAGCAGTTCTTC
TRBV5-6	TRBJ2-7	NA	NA	CASSLRSIGDEQYF	TGTGCCAGCAGCTTACGAAGCATCGGAGACGAGCAGTACTTC
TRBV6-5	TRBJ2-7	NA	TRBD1	CASRPKGTGRDEQYF	TGTGCCAGCAGACCTAAGGGGACAGGGAGAGACGAGCAGTACTTC
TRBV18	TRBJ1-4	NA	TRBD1	CASSLGQGNEKLFF	TGTGCCAGCTCATTGGGACAGGGGAATGAAAAACTGTTTTTT
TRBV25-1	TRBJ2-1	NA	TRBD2	CASSHIAGVYNEQFF	TGTGCCAGCAGTCACATAGCGGGAGTATACAATGAGCAGTTCTTC
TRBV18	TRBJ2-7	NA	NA	CASSPPLVRYEQYF	TGTGCCAGCTCACCACCCCTCGTTCGCTACGAGCAGTACTTC
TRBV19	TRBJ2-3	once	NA	CASTAVRGTDTQYF	TGTGCCAGTACCGCGGTGAGGGGCACAGATACGCAGTATTTT
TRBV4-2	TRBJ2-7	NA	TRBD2	CASSPGLAGGVHEQYF	TGTGCCAGCAGCCCCGGACTAGCGGGAGGGGTTCACGAGCAGTACTTC
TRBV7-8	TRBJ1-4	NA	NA	CASSREAVTVLNEKLFF	TGTGCCAGCAGCAGAGAGGCGGTAACCGTCCTTAATGAAAAACTGTTTTTT
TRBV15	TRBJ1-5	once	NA	CATSSDIGNQPQHF	TGTGCCACCAGTTCGGATATCGGCAATCAGCCCCAGCATTTT
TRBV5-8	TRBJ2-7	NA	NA	CASSLHRVLSYEQYF	TGTGCCAGCAGCTTGCACCGGGTCCTATCCTACGAGCAGTACTTC
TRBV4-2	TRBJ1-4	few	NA	CASNMVSLGANEKLFF	TGTGCCAGCAACATGGTTAGCCTAGGTGCTAATGAAAAACTGTTTTTT
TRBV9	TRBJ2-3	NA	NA	CASSVANTDTQYF	TGTGCCAGCAGCGTAGCTAACACAGATACGCAGTATTTT
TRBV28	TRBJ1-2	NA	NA	CASSLSLGGGRFPGYTF	TGTGCCAGCAGTTTATCCCTTGGGGGGGGAAGGTTTCCAGGCTACACCTTC
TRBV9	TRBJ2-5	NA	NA	CASSVDLEGTQYF	TGTGCCAGCAGCGTAGACCTTGAAGGGACCCAGTACTTC
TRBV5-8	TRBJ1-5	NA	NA	CASSPGDSNQPQHF	TGTGCCAGCAGCCCCGGGGACAGCAATCAGCCCCAGCATTTT
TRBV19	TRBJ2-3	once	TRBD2	CASSFGRGGPTDTQYF	TGTGCCAGTAGTTTTGGGCGGGGGGGTCCCACAGATACGCAGTATTTT